This T cell receptor beta chain originates from a study of T cells in Graves' hyperthyroidism and ophthalmopathy. Study-wide findings and caveats: In the blood, most expanded thyroid clonotypes above 0.001 appeared as well.

Diagnoses rested on clinical symptoms, serum thyroxine and TRAb, thyroid ultrasound and orbital computed tomography. PBMCs were obtained from under 13 ml fresh peripheral blood. The germline V gene encodes CDR1 SGHKS and CDR2 YYEKEE (reference sequence). The CDR3 runs 15 residues. Deletions cut 2 bases from V and 0 bases from J, with 9 bases between. Remarks on this clonotype: Its antigen is undetermined.

Amplification of TCR beta CDR3 regions was performed using RNA transcripts as template. Using the HTBI primer set, a first-round RT-PCR was run on the TCR CDR3. MiXCR, run by TCRdb on the multiplex PCR reads, gives a single entry per CDR3 protein. The table includes about 320,000 distinct CDR3 sequences, roughly 17% detected once. The V gene is TRBV5-5, the J gene TRBJ1-5; D gene unclear. The sequencing sample was made of blood. The TCR sequence derives from a man aged 25 to 40 with Graves' hyperthyroidism. The CDR3 bases are TGTGCCAGCAGCTTTCGGGGAAATAGCAATCAGCCCCAGCATTTT. This sequence encodes CASSFRGNSNQPQHF.